Listed here are 23 T cell receptor beta chains from one sample, sequenced in a study of blood T cell repertoires in COVID-19. Sequencing was performed with immunoSEQ multiplex PCR; in TCRdb, only in-frame clones are kept and a portion is missing. This table holds over 75,000 clones, approximately 82% found once. Sequenced: peripheral blood. Every receptor here comes from a woman in her forties or fifties with acute or convalescent COVID-19.

This chain connects TRBV5-4 to TRBJ2-1; D is possibly TRBD2 (6 bases). The CDR3 contains 14 residues. With 0 bases removed from V and 5 bases from J, the gap between germline ends came to 9 bases. CDR1 and CDR2 from the germline V gene are SGHNT and YYREEE (reference sequence). CDR3 sequence (DNA): TGTGCCAGCAGCTTGGTTGGGGGGAACAATGAGCAGTTCTTC. Protein: CASSLVGGNNEQFF.

CDR3 in DNA: TGTGCCAGCAGCTTAGATGACAGGGTAACTCAGCCCCAGCATTTT. Translated: CASSLDDRVTQPQHF. This chain connects TRBV7-6 to TRBJ1-5; TRBD1 matches at 7 bases. Germline lookup yields CDR1 SGHVS and CDR2 FNYEAQ. V gave up 1 base and J gave up 6 bases; unmatched junction bases: 6. This CDR3 has 15 amino acids.

CDR3 protein: CASSYFGSWFF. CDR3 sequence (DNA): TGTGCCAGCAGTTACTTTGGCAGTTGGTTCTTC. The chain couples TRBV6-2 or TRBV6-3 to TRBJ2-1, with D unclear. This CDR3 has 11 residues. Per germline, CDR1 MNHEY and CDR2 SVGEGT. Deletions cut 1 base from V and 15 bases from J, with 10 bases between.

This sequence joins TRBV5-4 and TRBJ2-1; 10 positions match TRBD2. The germline gives CDR1 SGHNT, CDR2 YYREEE (reference sequence). This CDR3 is 15 amino acids long. V trimming: 2 bases; J trimming: 4 bases; junction bases outside the gene matches: 3. CDR3 coding DNA: TGTGCCAGCAGCTTAGCGGGGGGGACGTACAATGAGCAGTTCTTC. Translation: CASSLAGGTYNEQFF.

The chain carries TRBV19 and TRBJ2-1; perhaps TRBD1 as D (6 bases). The CDR3 runs to 15 residues. V shed 6 bases and J shed 7 bases, with 19 bases lying between them. Germline CDR1 is LNHDA and CDR2 is SQIVND (reference sequence). DNA of the CDR3: TGTGCCAGTAGCCCCGGGACAACCCTAAAAAATGAGCAGTTCTTC. Translation gives CASSPGTTLKNEQFF.

The chain uses TRBV7-2 and TRBJ1-1; TRBD1 is a possible D gene (5 bases). Germline lookup yields CDR1 SGHTA and CDR2 FQGNSA. CDR3 length: 14 residues. The V end was cut by 5 bases, the J end by 6 bases, with 16 bases between. The CDR3 DNA reads TGTGCCAGCAGCGTATATTCAGGGTTCTCTGAAGCTTTCTTT. Translating gives CASSVYSGFSEAFF.

The chain uses TRBV29-1 and TRBJ2-1; tentatively, D is TRBD2 (5 bases). The V gene lost 7 bases and the J gene lost 2 bases, with 12 bases spanning the gap. The germline V gene has CDR1 SQVTM and CDR2 ANQGSEA. The CDR3 runs 13 residues. The CDR3 DNA follows: TGCAGCGGTGACACCGGGACCTACAATGAGCAGTTCTTC. Residues: CSGDTGTYNEQFF.

This rearrangement joins TRBV24-1 to TRBJ1-1; maybe TRBD1 (5 bases). The V end was cut by 7 bases, the J end by 4 bases, with 12 bases between. Germline loops: CDR1 KGHDR, CDR2 SFDVKD. CDR3 length: 13 residues. The CDR3 spells CATREGEGTEAFF. The CDR3, as DNA: TGTGCCACCAGAGAAGGGGAGGGCACTGAAGCTTTCTTT.

V and J are TRBV4-1 and TRBJ2-2, with D tentatively TRBD2 (6 bases). V was trimmed by 2 bases and J by 5 bases, leaving 18 bases between them. Germline CDR1 and CDR2: MGHRA and YSYEKL. The CDR3 runs 17 residues. The DNA for the CDR3 is TGCGCCAGCAGCCAAACATTACGGGACTTATTAACCGGGGAGCTGTTTTTT. This sequence encodes CASSQTLRDLLTGELFF.

This chain uses TRBV19 with TRBJ2-2; 9 nucleotides align to TRBD2. The junction had 2 bases not matched to a gene; V was cut back by 2 bases and J by 4 bases. This CDR3 contains 15 residues. Germline V gene sequence: CDR1 LNHDA, CDR2 SQIVND (reference sequence). The CDR3 DNA reads TGTGCCAGTAGTATACAAGCGGGAGGCACCGGGGAGCTGTTTTTT. This encodes CASSIQAGGTGELFF.

CDR3 in amino acids: CASTPNEGHRSNQPQHF. CDR3 nucleotide sequence: TGTGCCAGCACTCCCAACGAGGGACACCGTAGCAATCAGCCCCAGCATTTT. The genes are TRBV28 and TRBJ1-5; the D gene is possibly TRBD1 (6 bases). This CDR3 comprises 17 residues. Germline V gene data show CDR1 as MDHEN and CDR2 as SYDVKM. Trimming cost V 7 bases and J 0 bases, with 19 bases left between them. The full variable domain, in which reference TRBV28 and TRBJ1-5 provide the parts outside the CDR3, is DVKVTQSSRYLVKRTGEKVFLECVQDMDHENMFWYRQDPGLGLRLIYFSYDVKMKEKGDIPEGYSVSREKKERFSLILESASTNQTSMYLCASTPNEGHRSNQPQHFGDGTRLSIL.

The chain carries TRBV5-1 and TRBJ2-7, with TRBD2 matching 7 bases. With V trimmed by 0 bases and J by 5 bases, 8 bases remained unmatched. This CDR3 contains 15 residues. Germline CDR1 reads SGHRS; CDR2 reads YFSETQ. The CDR3 reads CASSLDGGSIDEQYF. In DNA, the CDR3 is TGCGCCAGCAGCTTGGACGGCGGGAGTATCGACGAGCAGTACTTC. The entire variable domain, with the rest obtained from reference TRBV5-1 and TRBJ2-7, is as follows: KAGVTQTPRYLIKTRGQQVTLSCSPISGHRSVSWYQQTPGQGLQFLFEYFSETQRNKGNFPGRFSGRQFSNSRSEMNVSTLELGDSALYLCASSLDGGSIDEQYFGPGTRLTVT.

The genes are TRBV6-6 and TRBJ2-1; 12 nucleotides line up with TRBD2. Trimming took 2 bases from V and 7 from J; bases not matched to a gene: 6. Germline V gene sequence: CDR1 MNHNY, CDR2 SVGAGI (reference sequence). The CDR3 sequence is 16 residues long. The CDR3 region has the DNA TGTGCCAGCAGTTACCCTAGCGGGAGGGCCAAAAATGAGCAGTTCTTC. Encoded protein: CASSYPSGRAKNEQFF.

The chain has TRBV5-1 and TRBJ2-7, with TRBD1 identical over 7 bases. Germline V gene lookup returns CDR1 SGHRS and CDR2 YFSETQ. CDR3 size: 14 residues. V was clipped by 2 bases and J by 2 bases; unmatched bases: 4. The CDR3 loop reads CASSFSDRAYEQYF. For the CDR3, the DNA is TGCGCCAGCAGCTTCAGTGACAGGGCCTACGAGCAGTACTTC.

V and J are TRBV5-8 and TRBJ2-3; 7 nucleotides align to TRBD1. V shed 5 bases, J shed 2 bases, and the junction held 8 bases outside the gene matches. This CDR3 has 15 amino acids. Germline V gene lookup returns CDR1 SGHTS and CDR2 YDEGEE. CDR3 protein: CASSSGQRFTDTQYF. The CDR3 DNA follows: TGTGCCAGCAGTTCGGGACAGAGATTCACAGATACGCAGTATTTT.

This clone was detected only once. The V gene is TRBV27, the J gene TRBJ2-7, with 7 bases identical to TRBD1. Trimming at V came to 7 bases and at J to 2 bases, leaving 11 bases not matched to a gene. The CDR3 totals 15 residues. The germline V gene encodes CDR1 MNHEY and CDR2 SMNVEV (reference sequence). CDR3: CASIWDRLRPYEQYF. For the CDR3, the DNA is TGTGCCAGCATTTGGGACAGACTCCGTCCCTACGAGCAGTACTTC.

The rearrangement joins TRBV7-2 to TRBJ2-1, with D possibly being TRBD2 (5 bases). The CDR3 length is 14 residues. V lost 6 bases, J lost 2 bases, and 11 bases lay in between. The germline V gene encodes CDR1 SGHTA and CDR2 FQGNSA. The CDR3 loop is CASRSGGAYNEQFF. As DNA, the CDR3 is TGTGCCAGCAGGAGCGGTGGAGCCTACAATGAGCAGTTCTTC. The entire variable domain, with the rest obtained from reference TRBV7-2 and TRBJ2-1, is as follows: GAGVSQSPSNKVTEKGKDVELRCDPISGHTALYWYRQSLGQGLEFLIYFQGNSAPDKSGLPSDRFSAERTGGSVSTLTIQRTQQEDSAVYLCASRSGGAYNEQFFGPGTRLTVL.

The chain links TRBV15 to TRBJ1-1; 9 nucleotides align to TRBD1. There are 17 residues in the CDR3. V was pared by 5 bases and J by 5 bases, with 15 bases of the junction left unmatched. Per germline, CDR1 LNHNV and CDR2 YYDKDF (reference sequence). CDR3 in DNA: TGTGCCACCAGCCTTGAAGTACACAGGGGGCGCGGGACTGAAGCTTTCTTT. It is translated as CATSLEVHRGRGTEAFF.

The V gene is TRBV9, the J gene TRBJ1-1; 7 nucleotides match TRBD1. The trim removed 4 bases at V and 0 bases at J, leaving 6 bases unmatched. Germline loops: CDR1 SGDLS, CDR2 YYNGEE. This CDR3 region has 15 residues. The CDR3 sequence is CASSYGTALNTEAFF. The CDR3 DNA reads as TGTGCCAGCAGCTATGGGACAGCCTTGAACACTGAAGCTTTCTTT. Drawing the rest from reference TRBV9 and TRBJ1-1, the complete variable domain is DSGVTQTPKHLITATGQRVTLRCSPRSGDLSVYWYQQSLDQGLQFLIQYYNGEERAKGNILERFSAQQFPDLHSELNLSSLELGDSALYFCASSYGTALNTEAFFGQGTRLTVV.

The chain carries TRBV6-4 and TRBJ2-1; D remains ambiguous. V lost 0 bases and J lost 10, with 16 bases in between. This CDR3 is 15 amino acids long. Germline values: CDR1 MRHNA, CDR2 SNTAGT. The CDR3 protein is CASSDSSIPLGEQFF. The CDR3, as DNA: TGTGCCAGCAGTGACTCGAGTATTCCTTTGGGCGAGCAGTTCTTC.

The rearrangement joins TRBV6-2 or TRBV6-3 to TRBJ1-1; D not resolved. CDR1 MNHEY and CDR2 SVGEGT come from the germline V gene. This CDR3 is built from 14 residues. With 0 bases removed from V and 0 bases from J, the gap between germline ends came to 5 bases. This CDR3 reads CASSYSAMNTEAFF. For the CDR3, the DNA is TGTGCCAGCAGTTACTCAGCCATGAACACTGAAGCTTTCTTT.

The chain carries TRBV7-2 and TRBJ2-7; 10 bases agree with TRBD2. The CDR3 is 15 amino acids. V trimming: 3 bases; J trimming: 0 bases; junction bases outside the gene matches: 2. The V gene's germline CDR1 is SGHTA and CDR2 FQGNSA. CDR3 sequence: CASSLSSGSSYEQYF. The DNA for the CDR3 is TGTGCCAGCAGCTTGTCTAGCGGGAGCTCCTACGAGCAGTACTTC.

The chain links TRBV6-5 to TRBJ1-2, with D possibly TRBD1 on 5 matching bases. Germline assignment: CDR1 MNHEY and CDR2 SVGAGI. V lost 6 bases to trimming and J lost 7 bases, with 15 bases between them. This CDR3 spans 13 amino acids. In DNA, the CDR3 is TGTGCCAGCAGAGGGAGGGGTGGTTTTGGCTACACCTTC. This sequence encodes CASRGRGGFGYTF.